One and the same sample provided the 6 T cell receptor beta chains below, sequenced in a study of blood T cell repertoires in COVID-19. Sequencing was performed with immunoSEQ multiplex PCR; in TCRdb, only in-frame clones are kept and a portion is missing. The repertoire includes over 120,000 clones, around 90% of them detected once, and 1.7% sits in the top ten. Specimen: peripheral blood. These receptor sequences come from a woman between 45 and 65 years old with acute or convalescent COVID-19.

J is TRBJ1-3 and V is TRBV18; 10 bases fit TRBD1. Per germline, CDR1 KGHSH and CDR2 LQKENI. The CDR3 consists of 16 residues. Trimming cost V 2 bases and J 4 bases; bases outside gene matches: 5. DNA of the CDR3: TGTGCCAGCTCACCATTAGGGACAGGGGACGGAAACACCATATATTTT. Its translation: CASSPLGTGDGNTIYF.

V and J are TRBV29-1 and TRBJ2-7; the match to TRBD1 covers 12 bases. After removal of 6 bases from V and 4 bases from J, the junction contained 4 bases not matched to a gene. The CDR3 runs to 13 residues. Germline V gene lookup returns CDR1 SQVTM and CDR2 ANQGSEA. In nucleotides, the CDR3 is TGCAGCGTGGAGGGACAGGGGGCGTACGAGCAGTACTTC. Translating gives CSVEGQGAYEQYF.

The rearrangement joins TRBV29-1 to TRBJ2-2; D is possibly TRBD2 (7 bases). Germline V gene data show CDR1 as SQVTM and CDR2 as ANQGSEA. Deletions cut 3 bases from V and 5 bases from J, with 22 bases between. This CDR3 contains 17 residues. In DNA, the CDR3 is TGCAGCGTTGAGTTCGTCGTCGGGGGGCGCCAAACCGGGGAGCTGTTTTTT. Amino acid sequence: CSVEFVVGGRQTGELFF.

This clone has only one observation. J is TRBJ2-3 and V is TRBV7-9, with D possibly matching TRBD2 (6 bases). The length of the CDR3 is 16 residues. Germline loops: CDR1 SEHNR, CDR2 FQNEAQ (reference sequence). V was trimmed by 0 bases and J by 0 bases, leaving 10 bases between them. CDR3 DNA sequence: TGTGCCAGCAGCTTAGCCCCGGGACTCAGCACAGATACGCAGTATTTT. Amino acids: CASSLAPGLSTDTQYF.

Notes on this clone: One end of the junction fails to match germline, which may point to a read error. V gene TRBV30 combines with J gene TRBJ1-1; D gene unclear. The CDR3 length is 14 residues. CDR1 GTSNPN and CDR2 SVGIG come from the germline V gene (reference sequence). The CDR3 coding sequence is TGTGCCTGGAATACGGACGGACTGAACACTGAAGCCTTCTTT. Its translation: CAWNTDGLNTEAFF.

This clone was counted between two and nine times. V gene TRBV7-3 combines with J gene TRBJ1-1, with a weak D call TRBD1 (5 bases). Germline assignment: CDR1 SGHTA and CDR2 FQGTGA. The CDR3 length is 13 residues. The V and J ends lost 4 bases and 7 bases respectively, with 13 bases between them. In DNA form, the CDR3 reads TGTGCCAGCAGCTCGACAGTTGCAGGTGAAGCTTTCTTT. Its translation is CASSSTVAGEAFF.